This T cell receptor (beta chain) stems from a study of blood T cell repertoires in COVID-19 (dated by TCRdb to 2018 to 2020). About the study as a whole: Collaborator samples came from the United States, Italy and Spain and covered acute and convalescent phases of COVID-19. Samples came from the ongoing ImmuneRACE study (first 160 participants) plus 1,254 subjects from 6 global collaborators. Subjects who had been exposed to COVID-19, were actively infected with it, or had recovered from it provided the deeply sampled blood TCRbeta repertoires that made up the dataset. The repertoires were released in a freely available public database intended as a resource for research on the immune response to SARS-CoV-2. Sample metadata almost always included a de-identified subject ID, COVID-19 status, age in years and sex. The material from the prospective study consisted of cDNA or gDNA derived from T cells, B-cell-depleted T cells, or PBMCs. Where available, HLA class I and class II types were obtained from metadata supplied by the sample provider rather than from assay-based typing. Beyond this particular receptor, the publication reports: Clinical and demographic metadata were provided uncurated, with the amount varying by source and participant.

This clone was picked up a small number of times. Its specific antigen is unknown. No much larger clone is present one base from it, and per-base qualities are unavailable. Collaborating institutions collected whole blood in K2EDTA tubes following their own protocols. Collaborator samples were shipped for TCRbeta analysis as frozen whole blood, isolated PBMCs, or DNA extracted from either sample type. TCRbeta CDR3 regions were amplified from genomic DNA by means of the immunoSEQ Assay, a bias-controlled multiplex PCR. The study's processing was this. The number of nucleated cells in each sample was estimated from the amplification of reference gene primers within the assay. To quantify the absolute abundance of each unique TCRbeta CDR3 rearrangement, sequence reads were collapsed and filtered. For each sample, productive Simpson clonality was calculated as the square root of Simpson's diversity index across productive rearrangements. The table comes from immuneACCESS by way of TCRdb, which keeps in-frame sequences with V and J called. Part of the clones is missing from these tables; in studies checked, under half for an unresolved V gene and the rest for unknown reasons. V and J calls and clone size follow that table, whereas D and trimming were derived from the DNA. The sample has about 140,000 clones on record, 70% to 80% of them singletons. The top ten clonotypes cover 3% to 4.5% of the sample.

From its cysteine to its phenylalanine, the CDR3 spans 15 amino acids. Of the read, only the CDR3 DNA is kept; its 45 bases are in frame from base 1. The germline ends are 12 bases apart after V is trimmed by 5 bases and J by 1 base. In the germline V gene (reference sequence), CDR1 corresponds to MNHEY and CDR2 to SMNVEV. The sequencing input was peripheral blood. Recombination joined TRBV27 with TRBJ1-5; TRBD1 is a weak D gene call, 6 bases matching. The TCR was taken from a man aged 55 to 70 with acute or convalescent COVID-19. The bases read TGTGCCAGCAGTGACAGGACCCGGAGCAATCAGCCCCAGCATTTT. This sequence encodes CASSDRTRSNQPQHF.